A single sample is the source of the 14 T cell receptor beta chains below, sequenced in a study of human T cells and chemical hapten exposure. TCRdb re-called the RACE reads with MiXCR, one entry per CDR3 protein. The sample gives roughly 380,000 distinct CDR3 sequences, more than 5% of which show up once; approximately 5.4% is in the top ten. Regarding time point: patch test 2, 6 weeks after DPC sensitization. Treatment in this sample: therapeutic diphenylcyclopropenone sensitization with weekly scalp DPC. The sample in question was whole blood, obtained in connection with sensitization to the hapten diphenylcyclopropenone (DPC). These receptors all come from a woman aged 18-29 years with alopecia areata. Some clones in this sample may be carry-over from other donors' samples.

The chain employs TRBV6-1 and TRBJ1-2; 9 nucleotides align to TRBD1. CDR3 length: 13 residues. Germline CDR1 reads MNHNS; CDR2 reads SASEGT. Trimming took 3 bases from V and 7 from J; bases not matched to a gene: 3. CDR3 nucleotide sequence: TGTGCCAGCAGTGAGACAGGGGGTCTTGGCTACACCTTC. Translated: CASSETGGLGYTF.

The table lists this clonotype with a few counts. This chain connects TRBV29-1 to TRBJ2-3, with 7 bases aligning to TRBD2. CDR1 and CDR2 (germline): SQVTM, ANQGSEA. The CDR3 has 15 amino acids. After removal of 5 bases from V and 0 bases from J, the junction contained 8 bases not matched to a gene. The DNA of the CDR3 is TGCAGCGTTCTCGGACTAGACCCTAGCACAGATACGCAGTATTTT. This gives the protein CSVLGLDPSTDTQYF.

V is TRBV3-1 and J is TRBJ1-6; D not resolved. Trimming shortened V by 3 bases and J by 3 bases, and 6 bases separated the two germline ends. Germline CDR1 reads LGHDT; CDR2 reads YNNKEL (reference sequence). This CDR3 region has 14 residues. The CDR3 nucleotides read TGTGCCAGCAGCCAGTCCGACTATAATTCACCCCTCCACTTT. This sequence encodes CASSQSDYNSPLHF.

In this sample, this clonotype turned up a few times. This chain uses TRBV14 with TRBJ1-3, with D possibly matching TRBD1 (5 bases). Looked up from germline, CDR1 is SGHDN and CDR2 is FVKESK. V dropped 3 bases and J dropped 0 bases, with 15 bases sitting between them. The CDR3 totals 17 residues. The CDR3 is CASSHPWGRGSGNTIYF. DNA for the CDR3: TGTGCCAGCAGCCACCCTTGGGGCAGAGGCTCTGGAAACACCATATATTTT.

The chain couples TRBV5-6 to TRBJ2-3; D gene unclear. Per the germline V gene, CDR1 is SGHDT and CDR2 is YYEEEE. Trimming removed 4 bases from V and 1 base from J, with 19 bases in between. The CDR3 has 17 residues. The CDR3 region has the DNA TGTGCCAGCAGCCCCAACCGCCCATTAAGGGGCACAGATACGCAGTATTTT. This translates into CASSPNRPLRGTDTQYF.

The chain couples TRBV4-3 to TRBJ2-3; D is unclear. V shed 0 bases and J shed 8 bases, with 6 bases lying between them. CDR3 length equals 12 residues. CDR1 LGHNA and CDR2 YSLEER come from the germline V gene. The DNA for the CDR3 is TGCGCCAGCAGCCAAGATTTAGGTACGCAGTATTTT. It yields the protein CASSQDLGTQYF.

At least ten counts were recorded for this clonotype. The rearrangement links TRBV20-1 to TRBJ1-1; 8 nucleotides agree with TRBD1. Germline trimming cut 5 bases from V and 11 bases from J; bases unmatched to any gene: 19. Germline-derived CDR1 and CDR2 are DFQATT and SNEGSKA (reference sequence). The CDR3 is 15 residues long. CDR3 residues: CSALSGQGSEGVAFF. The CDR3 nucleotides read TGCAGTGCTCTTTCCGGACAGGGATCAGAAGGCGTGGCTTTCTTT.

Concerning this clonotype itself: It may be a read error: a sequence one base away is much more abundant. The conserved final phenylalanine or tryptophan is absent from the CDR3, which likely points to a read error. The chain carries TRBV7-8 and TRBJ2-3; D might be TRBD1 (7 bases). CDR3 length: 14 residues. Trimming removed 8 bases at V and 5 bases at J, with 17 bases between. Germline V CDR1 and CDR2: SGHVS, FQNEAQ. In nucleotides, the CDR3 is TGTGCCAGCCAAACAGGGGCGGGGATAGATACGCAGTATATT. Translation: CASQTGAGIDTQYI.

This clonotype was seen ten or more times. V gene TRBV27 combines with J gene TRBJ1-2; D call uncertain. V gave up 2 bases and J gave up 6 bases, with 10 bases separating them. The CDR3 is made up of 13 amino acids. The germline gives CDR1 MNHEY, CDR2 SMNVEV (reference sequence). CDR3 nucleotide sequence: TGTGCCAGCAGTTTAAGGCGGTCAGATGGCTACACCTTC. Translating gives CASSLRRSDGYTF.

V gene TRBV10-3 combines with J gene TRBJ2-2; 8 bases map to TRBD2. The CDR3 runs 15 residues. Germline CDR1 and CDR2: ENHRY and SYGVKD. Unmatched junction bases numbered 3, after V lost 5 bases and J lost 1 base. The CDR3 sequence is CAISPTSGNTGELFF. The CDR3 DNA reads TGTGCCATCAGTCCCACTAGCGGGAACACCGGGGAGCTGTTTTTT.

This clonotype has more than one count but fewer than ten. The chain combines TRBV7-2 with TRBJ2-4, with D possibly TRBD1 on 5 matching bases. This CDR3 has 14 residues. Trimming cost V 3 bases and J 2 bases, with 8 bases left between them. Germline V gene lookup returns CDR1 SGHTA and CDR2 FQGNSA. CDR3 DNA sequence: TGTGCCAGCAGCTTTTCAGGGTCCAAAAACATTCAGTACTTC. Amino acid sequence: CASSFSGSKNIQYF.

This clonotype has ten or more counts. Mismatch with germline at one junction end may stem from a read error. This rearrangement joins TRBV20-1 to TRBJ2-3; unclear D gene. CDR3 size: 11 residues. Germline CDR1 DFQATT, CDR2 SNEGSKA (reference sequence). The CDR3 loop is CSARVADTQYF. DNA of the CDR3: TGCAGTGCGAGAGTAGCAGATACGCAGTATTTT.

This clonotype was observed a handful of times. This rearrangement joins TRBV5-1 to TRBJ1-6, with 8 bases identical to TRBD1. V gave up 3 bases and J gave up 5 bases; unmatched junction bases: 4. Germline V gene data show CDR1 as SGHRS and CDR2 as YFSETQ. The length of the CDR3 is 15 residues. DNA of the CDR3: TGCGCCAGCAGCTGGACAGGGTCCAATAATTCACCCCTCCACTTT. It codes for CASSWTGSNNSPLHF.

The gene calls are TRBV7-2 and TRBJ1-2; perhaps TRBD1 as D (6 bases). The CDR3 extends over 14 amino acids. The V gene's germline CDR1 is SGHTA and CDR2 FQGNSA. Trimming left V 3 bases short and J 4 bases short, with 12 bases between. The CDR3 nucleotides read TGTGCCAGCAGCTTTAATACAGGGCCCTATGGCTACACCTTC. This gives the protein CASSFNTGPYGYTF.